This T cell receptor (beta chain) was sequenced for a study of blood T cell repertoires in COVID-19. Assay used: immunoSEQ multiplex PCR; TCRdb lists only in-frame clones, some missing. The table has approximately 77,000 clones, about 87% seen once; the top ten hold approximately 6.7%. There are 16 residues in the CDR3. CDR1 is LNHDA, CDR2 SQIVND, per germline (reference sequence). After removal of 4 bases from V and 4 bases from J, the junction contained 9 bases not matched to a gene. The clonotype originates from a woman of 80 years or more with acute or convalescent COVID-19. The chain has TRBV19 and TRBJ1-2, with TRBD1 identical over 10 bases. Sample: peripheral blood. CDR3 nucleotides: TGTGCCAGTAGTACCTCCGGGACAGGGGTGTTCTATGGCTACACCTTC. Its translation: CASSTSGTGVFYGYTF.